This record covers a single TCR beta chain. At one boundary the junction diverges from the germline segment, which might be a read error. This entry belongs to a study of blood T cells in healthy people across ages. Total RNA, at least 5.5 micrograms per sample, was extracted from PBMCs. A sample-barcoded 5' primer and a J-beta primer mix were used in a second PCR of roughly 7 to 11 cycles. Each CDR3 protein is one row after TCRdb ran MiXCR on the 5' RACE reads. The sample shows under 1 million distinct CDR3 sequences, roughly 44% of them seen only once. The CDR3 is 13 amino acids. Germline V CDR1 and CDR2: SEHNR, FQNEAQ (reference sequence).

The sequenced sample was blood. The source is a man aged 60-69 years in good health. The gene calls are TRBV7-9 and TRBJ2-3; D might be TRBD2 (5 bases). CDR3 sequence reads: CASSVASTDTQYF. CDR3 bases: TGTGCCAGCAGCGTAGCGTCAACAGATACGCAGTATTTT.